This TCR beta chain was identified in a study of T cells in Graves' hyperthyroidism and ophthalmopathy (dated by TCRdb to the late 2010s). In terms of the full investigation: Peripheral blood was collected at initial diagnosis, before any treatment. To identify TCR V-J signatures that set the groups apart, the researchers used a discovery cohort of about a hundred patients, made up of roughly 40 with Graves' ophthalmopathy and 55 to 65 with stable Graves' hyperthyroidism. An independent validation cohort of fewer than 20 hyperthyroidism patients and approximately 16 patients who later progressed to ophthalmopathy tested prospective prediction of ophthalmopathy. The 90 or so discovery patients were randomly split 7:3 into training and test sets. In addition, the study compared T-cell repertoires in thyroid tissue and in blood from a handful of Graves' hyperthyroidism patients. After sampling, hyperthyroidism patients received methimazole starting at 30 mg daily, and ophthalmopathy patients received high-dose intravenous methylprednisolone. The paper describes TCR Vbeta CDR3 sequencing of 135 peripheral blood samples, made up of 43 ophthalmopathy patients, 70 to 75 hyperthyroidism patients and some 17 progressor patients. What the study reported, not specific to this receptor: A 13 V-J signature model separated ophthalmopathy from stable hyperthyroidism, with roughly 88% sensitivity and 81% to 82% specificity in cross-validation and 80%/75% in testing. In validation, the model predicted progression to ophthalmopathy a median of approximately 6.6 months before onset, with roughly 68% sensitivity and more than 72% specificity. Most expanded thyroid clonotypes (frequency above 0.001) were also detected in blood, suggesting blood repertoires may reflect thyroid immune responses. No statistical method was used to fix the sample size in advance, and group allocation was not hidden from the investigators.

Graves' hyperthyroidism was defined as stable when no progression to ophthalmopathy occurred over 18 months of follow-up. Hyperthyroidism patients were newly diagnosed, with disease duration under 2 months, and aged 18 to 65 years. The study excluded patients with uncontrolled infections, other autoimmune diseases, pregnancy or lactation. Diagnoses were based on clinical symptoms, serum thyroxine and TRAb, thyroid ultrasound and orbital computed tomography. PBMCs were separated from 10 ml of fresh peripheral blood using Ficoll-Paque density gradient centrifugation. Total RNA was extracted with Trizol reagent, and quality was checked on an Agilent 2100 Bioanalyzer. The TCR beta CDR3 regions were amplified from the RNA transcripts. A first-round RT-PCR of the TCR CDR3 used the HTBI primer set with the Qiagen OneStep RT-PCR kit. Libraries were constructed in a second round of multiplex PCR, after which size selection and purification were carried out. Paired-end sequencing of the libraries was performed with 100 bp reads on an Illumina HiSeq2000. Per the original workflow: Raw data were processed with SOAPnuke, discarding reads with adapters, uncalled bases, mean Phred below 15, or no exact constant-primer or identifier match. High-quality paired reads were merged with COPE v1.2.5, and unique nucleotide sequences were defined as clonotypes. MiTCR v1.1 was used to align the clonotypes against IMGT TRBV, TRBD and TRBJ reference segments. Only V-J combinations with frequency above 0.0001, covering 99% to 99.2% of repertoires, were analysed. The TCS score was defined as the ratio of F50 (clonal expansion) to E x V (chaos), calculated using BLOSUM62-based TCRdist between CDR3 peptides within each V-J. Welch's t-statistics and random forest reduced several hundred V-J features to roughly 13, which were used in a naive Bayes classifier (R e1071). TCRdb reran the public reads through fastp at Q25 and MiXCR, keeping productive beta chains. All rows with the same CDR3 protein become a single entry with the most common DNA and genes. The V and J calls here are based on TCRdb, not the publication. For this sample there are 300,000 to 350,000 distinct CDR3 sequences; about 14% appear just once. Under 30% of the sample is held by the ten biggest clonotypes.

This clonotype was counted at least ten times. The clone's antigen remains unknown. The input lacks base qualities; no much larger clone sits a single base away. The junction carries 10 bases between V and J, which are trimmed by 3 bases and 5 bases respectively. From the cysteine through the phenylalanine, the CDR3 covers 13 amino acids. CDR3 DNA only is kept here, 39 bases in frame from base 1. CDR1 is given as SGHAT and CDR2 as FQDESV, both from the germline V gene (reference sequence). Source material: blood. Rearrangement joined TRBV11-1 to TRBJ1-2; there is no confident call for the D gene. The TCR originated in a woman in her thirties with Graves' hyperthyroidism. The CDR3 reads CASSFTTSYGYTF. The nucleotides read TGTGCCAGCAGCTTTACCACGAGTTATGGCTACACCTTC.